The source of this T cell receptor beta chain is a study of beta chain features in type 1 diabetes. For the study at large: All of the samples together had 107,917,701 sorted cells examined.

Reverse transcribing all isolated RNA meant expressed TCRB transcripts were sequenced. Naive, central memory and regulatory T cell samples averaged about 3.4 million reads. Clones were read by immunoSEQ multiplex PCR, and TCRdb kept only the in-frame ones, dropping some. The sample holds under 950,000 clones; 15% to 20% are singletons and the top ten take about 0.025%. Between the trimmed V and J ends, which lost 2 bases and 4 bases, there was a span of 17 bases. Germline V gene data show CDR1 as ENHRY and CDR2 as SYGVKD. The CDR3 is made up of 16 amino acids. Sequenced material: naive CD4+ T cells from blood. This chain uses TRBV10-3 with TRBJ1-1; TRBD1 is a possible D gene (5 bases). This clonotype was obtained from a woman aged 18 to 35 in good health. CDR3 sequence: CAISERWGLPSTEAFF. The CDR3 nucleotides are TGTGCCATCAGTGAGAGGTGGGGACTCCCTAGCACTGAAGCTTTCTTT.